This record looks at one TCR beta chain sequence and its context. The sample originates from a study of T cell responses to AZD1222 COVID-19 vaccine. This CDR3 is 16 amino acids long. Per germline, CDR1 MDHEN and CDR2 SYDVKM. V was trimmed by 4 bases and J by 0 bases, leaving 12 bases between them. Repertoires were generated with immunoSEQ multiplex PCR, while TCRdb's copy carries only in-frame clones and drops some. The table lists about 84,000 clones, around 83% of them singletons. The receptor comes from an adult who received the AZD1222 COVID-19 vaccine. Here the sequenced sample was peripheral blood, taken 28 days after the second AZD1222 dose. The genes are TRBV28 and TRBJ1-4; maybe TRBD1 (5 bases). CDR3 nucleotides: TGTGCCAGCAGTTACCGGACATCCGCAACTAATGAAAAACTGTTTTTT. This translates into CASSYRTSATNEKLFF. Drawing the rest from reference TRBV28 and TRBJ1-4, the complete variable domain is DVKVTQSSRYLVKRTGEKVFLECVQDMDHENMFWYRQDPGLGLRLIYFSYDVKMKEKGDIPEGYSVSREKKERFSLILESASTNQTSMYLCASSYRTSATNEKLFFGSGTQLSVL.